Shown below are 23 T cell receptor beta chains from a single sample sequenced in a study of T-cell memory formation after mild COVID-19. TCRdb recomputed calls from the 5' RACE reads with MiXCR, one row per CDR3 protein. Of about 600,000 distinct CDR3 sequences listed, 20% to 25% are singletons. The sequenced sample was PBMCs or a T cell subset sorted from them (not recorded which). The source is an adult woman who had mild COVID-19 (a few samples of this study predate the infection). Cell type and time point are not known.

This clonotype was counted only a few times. CDR3 protein: CASSLEALRMVWGYTF. DNA for the CDR3: TGTGCCAGCAGCTTGGAGGCTCTCAGAATGGTGTGGGGCTACACCTTC. The rearrangement links TRBV5-6 to TRBJ1-2; D ambiguous. The V end was cut by 0 bases, the J end by 8 bases, with 20 bases between. The CDR3 is 16 residues long. Germline V gene data show CDR1 as SGHDT and CDR2 as YYEEEE.

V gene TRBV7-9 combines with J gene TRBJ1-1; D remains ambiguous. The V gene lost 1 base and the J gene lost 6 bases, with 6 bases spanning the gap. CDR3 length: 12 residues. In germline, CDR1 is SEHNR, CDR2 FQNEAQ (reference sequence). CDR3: CASSLEAAEAFF. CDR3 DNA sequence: TGTGCCAGCAGCTTAGAAGCGGCTGAAGCTTTCTTT.

This CDR3 is CASSQDSDGGGLEVNTEAFF. CDR3 DNA: TGTGCCAGCAGCCAAGATTCGGATGGCGGGGGGCTAGAGGTGAACACTGAAGCTTTCTTT. The rearrangement joins TRBV3-2 to TRBJ1-1. TRBV3-2 is recorded as a pseudogene. The CDR3 spans 20 residues.

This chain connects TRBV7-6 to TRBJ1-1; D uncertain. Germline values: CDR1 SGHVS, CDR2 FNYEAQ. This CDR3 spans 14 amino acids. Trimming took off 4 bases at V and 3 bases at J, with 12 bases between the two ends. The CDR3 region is CASSSGNLDTEAFF. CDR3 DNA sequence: TGTGCCAGCAGCTCCGGGAACCTCGACACTGAAGCTTTCTTT.

CDR3 region: CAWSRTGNTEAFF. The CDR3 coding sequence is TGTGCCTGGAGTAGAACGGGGAACACTGAAGCTTTCTTT. The chain has TRBV30 and TRBJ1-1; D is undetermined. This CDR3 is built from 13 residues. The V gene's germline CDR1 is GTSNPN and CDR2 SVGIG (reference sequence). V was cut by 2 bases and J by 1 base, with 8 bases left in between.

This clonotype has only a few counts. CDR3 loop: CASSQDHGSSYEQYF. CDR3 coding DNA: TGTGCCAGCAGCCAAGATCACGGTAGCTCCTACGAGCAGTACTTC. The chain joins TRBV3-1 to TRBJ2-7; D gene unclear. Germline V gene sequence: CDR1 LGHDT, CDR2 YNNKEL (reference sequence). The CDR3 is 15 residues long. Between the trimmed V and J ends, which lost 0 bases and 0 bases, there was a span of 9 bases.

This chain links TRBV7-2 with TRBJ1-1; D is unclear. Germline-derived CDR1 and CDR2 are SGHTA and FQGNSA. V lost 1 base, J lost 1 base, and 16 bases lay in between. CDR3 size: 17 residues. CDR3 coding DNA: TGTGCCAGCAGCTTAGGCGAGAGGGCTCGACAGAACACTGAAGCTTTCTTT. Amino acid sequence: CASSLGERARQNTEAFF.

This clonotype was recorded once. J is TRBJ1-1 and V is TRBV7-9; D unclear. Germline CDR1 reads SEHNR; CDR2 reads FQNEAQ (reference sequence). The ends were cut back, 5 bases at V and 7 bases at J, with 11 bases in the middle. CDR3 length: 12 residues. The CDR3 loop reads CASSEGPVEAFF. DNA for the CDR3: TGTGCCAGCAGCGAGGGCCCCGTTGAAGCTTTCTTT.

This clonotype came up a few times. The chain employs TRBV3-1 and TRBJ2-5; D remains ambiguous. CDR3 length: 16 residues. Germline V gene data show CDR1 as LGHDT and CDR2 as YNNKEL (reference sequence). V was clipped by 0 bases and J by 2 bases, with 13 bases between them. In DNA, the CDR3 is TGTGCCAGCAGCCAAGACGTGGGCTGGCAGCAAGAGACCCAGTACTTC. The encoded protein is CASSQDVGWQQETQYF.

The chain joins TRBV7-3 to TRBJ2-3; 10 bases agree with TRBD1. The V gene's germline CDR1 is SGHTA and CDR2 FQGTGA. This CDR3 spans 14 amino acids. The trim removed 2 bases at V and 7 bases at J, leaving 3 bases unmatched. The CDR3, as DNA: TGTGCCAGCAGCTTAGGGGACAGGGGCTATACGCAGTATTTT. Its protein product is CASSLGDRGYTQYF.

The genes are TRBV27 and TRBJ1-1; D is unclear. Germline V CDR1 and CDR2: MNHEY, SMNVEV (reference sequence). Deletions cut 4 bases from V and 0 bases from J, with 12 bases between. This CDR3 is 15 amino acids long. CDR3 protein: CASSSPGKMNTEAFF. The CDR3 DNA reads TGTGCCAGCAGTTCCCCTGGAAAAATGAACACTGAAGCTTTCTTT.

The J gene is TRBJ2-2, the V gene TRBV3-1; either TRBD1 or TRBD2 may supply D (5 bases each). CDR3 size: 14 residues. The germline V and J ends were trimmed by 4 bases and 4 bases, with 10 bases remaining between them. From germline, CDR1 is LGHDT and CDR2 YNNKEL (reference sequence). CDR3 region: CASSPGTSTGELFF. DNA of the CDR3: TGTGCCAGCAGCCCCGGGACGTCCACCGGGGAGCTGTTTTTT.

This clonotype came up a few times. CDR3 sequence reads: CASSLSRGGTGELFF. The CDR3 region has the DNA TGCGCCAGCAGCTTGAGCAGGGGCGGCACCGGGGAGCTGTTTTTT. The rearrangement joins TRBV5-1 to TRBJ2-2, with D possibly matching TRBD1 (6 bases). Between the trimmed V and J ends, which lost 1 base and 4 bases, there was a span of 11 bases. The germline gives CDR1 SGHRS, CDR2 YFSETQ. CDR3 length: 15 residues.

The DNA for the CDR3 is TGTGCCAGCAGCTTAGCTAGCGGGGGAGGAGAGCAGTACTTC. Translated: CASSLASGGGEQYF. V gene TRBV7-9 combines with J gene TRBJ2-7; 9 nucleotides align to TRBD2. There are 14 residues in the CDR3. V gave up 0 bases and J gave up 7 bases; unmatched junction bases: 4. The germline gives CDR1 SEHNR, CDR2 FQNEAQ (reference sequence). Full variable domain (rest looked up from reference TRBV7-9 and TRBJ2-7): DTGVSQNPRHKITKRGQNVTFRCDPISEHNRLYWYRQTLGQGPEFLTYFQNEAQLEKSRLLSDRFSAERPKGSFSTLEIQRTEQGDSAMYLCASSLASGGGEQYFGPGTRLTVT.

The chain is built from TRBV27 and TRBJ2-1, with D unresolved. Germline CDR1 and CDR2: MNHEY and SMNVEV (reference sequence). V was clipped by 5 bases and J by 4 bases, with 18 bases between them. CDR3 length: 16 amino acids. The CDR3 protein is CASSTALKPPYNEQFF. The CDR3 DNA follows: TGTGCCAGCAGTACCGCTCTCAAGCCCCCTTACAATGAGCAGTTCTTC.

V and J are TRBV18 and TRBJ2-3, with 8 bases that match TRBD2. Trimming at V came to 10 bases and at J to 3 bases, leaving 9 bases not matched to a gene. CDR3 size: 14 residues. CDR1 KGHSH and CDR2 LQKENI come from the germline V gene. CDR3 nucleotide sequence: TGTGCCATCCATACGAGACTAGCGACAGATACGCAGTATTTT. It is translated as CAIHTRLATDTQYF.

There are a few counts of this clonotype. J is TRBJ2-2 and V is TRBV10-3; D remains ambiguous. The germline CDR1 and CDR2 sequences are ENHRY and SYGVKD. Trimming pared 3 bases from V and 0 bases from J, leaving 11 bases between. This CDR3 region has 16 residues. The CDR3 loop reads CAISDPGYPNTGELFF. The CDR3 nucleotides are TGTGCCATCAGTGACCCAGGTTACCCGAACACCGGGGAGCTGTTTTTT.

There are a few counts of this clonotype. This chain's CDR3 is CASSPSGGGPDTQYF. The CDR3 coding sequence is TGTGCCAGCAGTCCATCGGGAGGCGGTCCAGATACGCAGTATTTT. J is TRBJ2-3 and V is TRBV6-5; 7 bases align to TRBD2. With 5 bases clipped from V and 4 bases from J, the junction kept 9 bases outside the gene matches. Germline CDR1 is MNHEY and CDR2 is SVGAGI. The CDR3 contains 15 residues.

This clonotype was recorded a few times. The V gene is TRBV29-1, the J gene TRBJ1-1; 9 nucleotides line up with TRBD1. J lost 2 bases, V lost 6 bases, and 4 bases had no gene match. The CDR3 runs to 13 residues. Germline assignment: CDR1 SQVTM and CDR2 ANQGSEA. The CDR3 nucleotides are TGCAGCGTGACAGGGGGAGGAAACACTGAAGCTTTCTTT. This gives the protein CSVTGGGNTEAFF.

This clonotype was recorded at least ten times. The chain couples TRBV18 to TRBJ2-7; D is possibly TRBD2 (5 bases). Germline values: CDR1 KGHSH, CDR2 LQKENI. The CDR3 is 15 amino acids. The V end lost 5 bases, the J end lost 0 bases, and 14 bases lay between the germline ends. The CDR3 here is CASSSSTGSSYEQYF. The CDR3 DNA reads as TGTGCCAGCTCATCCAGTACGGGGAGCTCCTACGAGCAGTACTTC.

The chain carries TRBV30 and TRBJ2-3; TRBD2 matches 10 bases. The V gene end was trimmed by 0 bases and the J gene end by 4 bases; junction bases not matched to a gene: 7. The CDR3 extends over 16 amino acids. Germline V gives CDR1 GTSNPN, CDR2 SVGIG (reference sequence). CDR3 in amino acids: CAWSVHPAGGADTQYF. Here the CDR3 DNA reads TGTGCCTGGAGTGTACATCCAGCGGGGGGGGCAGATACGCAGTATTTT.

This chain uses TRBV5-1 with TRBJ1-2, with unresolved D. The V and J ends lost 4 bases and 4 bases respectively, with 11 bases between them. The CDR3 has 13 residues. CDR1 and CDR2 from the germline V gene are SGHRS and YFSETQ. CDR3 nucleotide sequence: TGCGCCAGCAGCCTGGGAGCGACCTATGGCTACACCTTC. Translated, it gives CASSLGATYGYTF. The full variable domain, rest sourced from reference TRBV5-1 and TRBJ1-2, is KAGVTQTPRYLIKTRGQQVTLSCSPISGHRSVSWYQQTPGQGLQFLFEYFSETQRNKGNFPGRFSGRQFSNSRSEMNVSTLELGDSALYLCASSLGATYGYTFGSGTRLTVV.

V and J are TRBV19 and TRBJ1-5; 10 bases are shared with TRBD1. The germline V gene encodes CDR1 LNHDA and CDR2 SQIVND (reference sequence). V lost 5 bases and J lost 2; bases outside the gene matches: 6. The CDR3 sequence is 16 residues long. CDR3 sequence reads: CASSRSGTGGNQPQHF. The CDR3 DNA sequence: TGTGCCAGTAGTCGCTCCGGGACAGGGGGCAATCAGCCCCAGCATTTT.